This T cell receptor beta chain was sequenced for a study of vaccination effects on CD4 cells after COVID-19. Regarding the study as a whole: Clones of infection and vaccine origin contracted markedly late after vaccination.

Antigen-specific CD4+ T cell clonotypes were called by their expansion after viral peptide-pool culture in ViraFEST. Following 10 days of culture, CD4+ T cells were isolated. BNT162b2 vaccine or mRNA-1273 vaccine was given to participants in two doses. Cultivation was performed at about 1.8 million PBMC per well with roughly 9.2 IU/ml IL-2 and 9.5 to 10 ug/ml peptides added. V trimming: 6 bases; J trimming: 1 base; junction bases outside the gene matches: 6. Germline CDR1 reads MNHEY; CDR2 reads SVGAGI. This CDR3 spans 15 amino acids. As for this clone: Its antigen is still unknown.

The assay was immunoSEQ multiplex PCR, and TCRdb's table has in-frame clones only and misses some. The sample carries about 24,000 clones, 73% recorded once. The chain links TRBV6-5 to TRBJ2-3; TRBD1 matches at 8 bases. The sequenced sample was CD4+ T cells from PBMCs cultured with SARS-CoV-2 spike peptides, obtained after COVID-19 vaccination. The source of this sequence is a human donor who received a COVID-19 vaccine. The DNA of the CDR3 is TGTGCCAGCAGCCAGGGGGCTTTTCGCACAGATACGCAGTATTTT. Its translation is CASSQGAFRTDTQYF.